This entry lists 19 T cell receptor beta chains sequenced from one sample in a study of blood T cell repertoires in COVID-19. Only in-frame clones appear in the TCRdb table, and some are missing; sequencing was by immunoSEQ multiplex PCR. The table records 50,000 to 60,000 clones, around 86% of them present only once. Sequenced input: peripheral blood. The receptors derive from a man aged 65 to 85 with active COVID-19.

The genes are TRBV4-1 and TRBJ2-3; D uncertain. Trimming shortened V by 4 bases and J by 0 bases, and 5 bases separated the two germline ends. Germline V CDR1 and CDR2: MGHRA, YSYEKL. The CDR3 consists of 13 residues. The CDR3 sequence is CASSPTSTDTQYF. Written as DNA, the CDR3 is TGCGCCAGCAGCCCTACTAGCACAGATACGCAGTATTTT.

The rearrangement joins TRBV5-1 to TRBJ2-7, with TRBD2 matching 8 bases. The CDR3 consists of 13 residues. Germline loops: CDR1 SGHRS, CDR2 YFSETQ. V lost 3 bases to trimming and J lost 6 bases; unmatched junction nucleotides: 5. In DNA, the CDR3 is TGCGCCAGCAGCTCCTCGGGGGGGAGCGAGCAGTACTTC. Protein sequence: CASSSSGGSEQYF. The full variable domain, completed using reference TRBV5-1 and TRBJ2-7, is KAGVTQTPRYLIKTRGQQVTLSCSPISGHRSVSWYQQTPGQGLQFLFEYFSETQRNKGNFPGRFSGRQFSNSRSEMNVSTLELGDSALYLCASSSSGGSEQYFGPGTRLTVT.

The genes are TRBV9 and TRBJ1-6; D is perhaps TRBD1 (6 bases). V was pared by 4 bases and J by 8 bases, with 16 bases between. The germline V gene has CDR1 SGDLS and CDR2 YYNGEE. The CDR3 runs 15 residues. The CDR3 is CASSRREGVDSPLHF. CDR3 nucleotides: TGTGCCAGCAGCCGAAGGGAGGGGGTGGATTCACCCCTCCACTTT.

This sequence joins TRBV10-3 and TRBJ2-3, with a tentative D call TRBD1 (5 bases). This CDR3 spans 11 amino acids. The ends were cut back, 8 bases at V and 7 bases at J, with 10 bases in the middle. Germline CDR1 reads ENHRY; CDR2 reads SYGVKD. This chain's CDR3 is CAIGTGNTQYF. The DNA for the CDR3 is TGTGCCATCGGTACAGGCAATACGCAGTATTTT.

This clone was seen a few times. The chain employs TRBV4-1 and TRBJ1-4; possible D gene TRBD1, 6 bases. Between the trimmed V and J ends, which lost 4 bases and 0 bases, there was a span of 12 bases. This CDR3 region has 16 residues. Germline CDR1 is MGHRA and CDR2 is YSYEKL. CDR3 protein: CASSRSRGATNEKLFF. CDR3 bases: TGCGCCAGCAGCCGCTCCAGGGGTGCAACTAATGAAAAACTGTTTTTT.

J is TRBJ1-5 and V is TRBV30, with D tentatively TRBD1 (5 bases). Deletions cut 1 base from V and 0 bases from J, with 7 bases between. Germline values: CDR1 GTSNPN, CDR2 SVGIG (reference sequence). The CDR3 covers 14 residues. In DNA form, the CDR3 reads TGTGCCTGGAGTGGACAGAATAGCAATCAGCCCCAGCATTTT. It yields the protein CAWSGQNSNQPQHF.

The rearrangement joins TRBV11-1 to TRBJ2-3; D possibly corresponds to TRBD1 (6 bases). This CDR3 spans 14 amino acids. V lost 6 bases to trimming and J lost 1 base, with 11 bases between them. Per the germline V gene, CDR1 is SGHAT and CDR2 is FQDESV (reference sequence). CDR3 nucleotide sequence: TGTGCCAGCAGACAGGGTAAAGGCACAGATACGCAGTATTTT. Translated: CASRQGKGTDTQYF.

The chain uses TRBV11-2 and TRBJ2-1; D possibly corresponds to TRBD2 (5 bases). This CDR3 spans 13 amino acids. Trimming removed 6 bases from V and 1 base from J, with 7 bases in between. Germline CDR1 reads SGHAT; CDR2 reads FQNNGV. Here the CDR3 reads CASSGESYNEQFF. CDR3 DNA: TGTGCCAGCAGTGGGGAGTCCTACAATGAGCAGTTCTTC.

The CDR3 DNA reads TGTGCCAGCAGCCTAGGAGGGACAGGGGAGAGCACAGATACGCAGTATTTT. Encoded protein: CASSLGGTGESTDTQYF. The V call is TRBV4-2, the J call TRBJ2-3, with 10 bases lining up with TRBD1. V lost 4 bases to trimming and J lost 0 bases; unmatched junction nucleotides: 7. This CDR3 is built from 17 residues. The germline V gene encodes CDR1 LGHNA and CDR2 YNFKEQ.

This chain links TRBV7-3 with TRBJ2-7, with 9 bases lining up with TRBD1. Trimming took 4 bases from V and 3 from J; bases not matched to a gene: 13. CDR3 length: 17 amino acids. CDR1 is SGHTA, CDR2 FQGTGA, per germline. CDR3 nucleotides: TGTGCCAGCAGCTCCCGTCGGGGGGACAGGGTAATCTACGAGCAGTACTTC. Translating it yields CASSSRRGDRVIYEQYF. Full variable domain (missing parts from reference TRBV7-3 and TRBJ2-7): GAGVSQTPSNKVTEKGKYVELRCDPISGHTALYWYRQSLGQGPEFLIYFQGTGAADDSGLPNDRFFAVRPEGSVSTLKIQRTERGDSAVYLCASSSRRGDRVIYEQYFGPGTRLTVT.

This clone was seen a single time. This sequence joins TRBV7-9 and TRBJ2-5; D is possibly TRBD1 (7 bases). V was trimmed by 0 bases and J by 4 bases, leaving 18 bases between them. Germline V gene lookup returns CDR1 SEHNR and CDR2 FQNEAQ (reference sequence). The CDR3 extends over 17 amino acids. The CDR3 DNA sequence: TGTGCCAGCAGCTTAGCCTCCGGGGGCAGGGGGTTAGAGACCCAGTACTTC. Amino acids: CASSLASGGRGLETQYF.

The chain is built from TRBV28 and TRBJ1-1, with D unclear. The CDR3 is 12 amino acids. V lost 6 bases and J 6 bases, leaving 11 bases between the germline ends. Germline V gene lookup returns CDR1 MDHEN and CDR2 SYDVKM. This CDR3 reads CASRRAWSEAFF. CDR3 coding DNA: TGTGCCAGCAGGAGGGCCTGGTCTGAAGCTTTCTTT.

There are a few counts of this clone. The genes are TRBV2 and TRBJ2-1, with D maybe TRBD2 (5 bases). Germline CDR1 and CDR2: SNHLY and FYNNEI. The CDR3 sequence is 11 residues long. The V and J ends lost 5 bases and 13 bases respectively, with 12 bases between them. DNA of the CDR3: TGTGCCAGCAGTTCAAGTCGACTACAGTTCTTC. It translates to CASSSSRLQFF.

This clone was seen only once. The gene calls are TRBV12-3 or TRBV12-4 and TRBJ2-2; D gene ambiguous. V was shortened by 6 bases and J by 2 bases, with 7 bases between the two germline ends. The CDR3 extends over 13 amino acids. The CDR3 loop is CASSTRNTGELFF. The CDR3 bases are TGTGCCAGCAGCACCAGAAACACCGGGGAGCTGTTTTTT.

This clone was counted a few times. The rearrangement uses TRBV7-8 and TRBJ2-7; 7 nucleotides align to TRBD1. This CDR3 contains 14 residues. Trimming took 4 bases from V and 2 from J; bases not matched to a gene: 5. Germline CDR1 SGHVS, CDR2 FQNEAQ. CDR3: CASSSGQPAYEQYF. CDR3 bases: TGTGCCAGCAGCTCGGGACAGCCGGCCTACGAGCAGTACTTC.

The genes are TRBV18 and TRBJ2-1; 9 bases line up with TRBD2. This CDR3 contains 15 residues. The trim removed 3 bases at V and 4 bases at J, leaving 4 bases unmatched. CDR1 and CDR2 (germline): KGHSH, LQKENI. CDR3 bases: TGTGCCAGCTCACCGGGACTAGCCCAATACAATGAGCAGTTCTTC. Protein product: CASSPGLAQYNEQFF.

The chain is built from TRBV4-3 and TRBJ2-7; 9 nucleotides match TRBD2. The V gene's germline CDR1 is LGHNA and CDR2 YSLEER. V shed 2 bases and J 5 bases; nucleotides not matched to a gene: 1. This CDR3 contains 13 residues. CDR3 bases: TGCGCCAGCAGCCAAAGGACTAGCGACGAGCAGTACTTC. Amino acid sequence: CASSQRTSDEQYF.

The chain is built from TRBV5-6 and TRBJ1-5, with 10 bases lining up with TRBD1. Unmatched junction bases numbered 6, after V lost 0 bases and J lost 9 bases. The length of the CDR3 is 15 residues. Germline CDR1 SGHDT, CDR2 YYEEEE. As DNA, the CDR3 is TGTGCCAGCAGCTTGGGGACAGGGGGGAGAAGGCCCCAGCATTTT. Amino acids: CASSLGTGGRRPQHF.

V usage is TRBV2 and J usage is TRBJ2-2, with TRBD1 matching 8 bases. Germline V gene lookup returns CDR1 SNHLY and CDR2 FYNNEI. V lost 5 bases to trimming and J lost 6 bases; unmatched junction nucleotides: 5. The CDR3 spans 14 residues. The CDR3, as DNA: TGTGCCAGCAGTATGGACAGGGTGGCCGGGGAGCTGTTTTTT. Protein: CASSMDRVAGELFF.